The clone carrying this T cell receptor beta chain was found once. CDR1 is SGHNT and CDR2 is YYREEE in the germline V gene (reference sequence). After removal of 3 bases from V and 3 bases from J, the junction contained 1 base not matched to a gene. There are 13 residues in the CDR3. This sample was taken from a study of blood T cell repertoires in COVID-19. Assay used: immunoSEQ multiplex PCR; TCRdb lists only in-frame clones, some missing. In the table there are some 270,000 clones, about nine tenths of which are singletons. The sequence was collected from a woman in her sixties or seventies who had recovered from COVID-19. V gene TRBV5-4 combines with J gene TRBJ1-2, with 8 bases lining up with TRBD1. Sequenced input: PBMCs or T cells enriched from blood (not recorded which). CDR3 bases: TGTGCCAGCAGCTGGGGACAGGACTATGGCTACACCTTC. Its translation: CASSWGQDYGYTF.